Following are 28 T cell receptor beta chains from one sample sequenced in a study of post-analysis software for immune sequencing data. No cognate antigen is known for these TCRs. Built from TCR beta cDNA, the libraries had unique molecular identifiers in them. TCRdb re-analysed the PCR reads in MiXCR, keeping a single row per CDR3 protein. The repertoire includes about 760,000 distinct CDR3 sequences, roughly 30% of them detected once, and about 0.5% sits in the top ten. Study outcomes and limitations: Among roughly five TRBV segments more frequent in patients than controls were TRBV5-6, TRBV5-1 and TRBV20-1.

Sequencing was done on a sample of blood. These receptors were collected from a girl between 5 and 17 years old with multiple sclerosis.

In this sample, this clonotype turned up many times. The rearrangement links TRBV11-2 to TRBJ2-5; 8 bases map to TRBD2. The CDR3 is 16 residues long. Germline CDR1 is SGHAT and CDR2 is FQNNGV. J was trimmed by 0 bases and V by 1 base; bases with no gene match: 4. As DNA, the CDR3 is TGTGCCAGCAGCTTAGTTCGCGGGGGGTACCAAGAGACCCAGTACTTC. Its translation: CASSLVRGGYQETQYF.

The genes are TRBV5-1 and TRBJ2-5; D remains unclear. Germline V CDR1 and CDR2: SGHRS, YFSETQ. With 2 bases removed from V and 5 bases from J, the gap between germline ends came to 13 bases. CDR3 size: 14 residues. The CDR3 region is CASSFQIRKETQYF. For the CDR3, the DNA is TGCGCCAGCAGCTTCCAGATTCGCAAGGAGACCCAGTACTTC.

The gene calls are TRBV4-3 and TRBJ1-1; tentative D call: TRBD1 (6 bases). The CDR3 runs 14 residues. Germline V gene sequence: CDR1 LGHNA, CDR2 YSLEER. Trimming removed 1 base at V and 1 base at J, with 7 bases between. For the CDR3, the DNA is TGCGCCAGCAGCCAAGGAGGGGGGAACACTGAAGCTTTCTTT. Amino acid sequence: CASSQGGGNTEAFF.

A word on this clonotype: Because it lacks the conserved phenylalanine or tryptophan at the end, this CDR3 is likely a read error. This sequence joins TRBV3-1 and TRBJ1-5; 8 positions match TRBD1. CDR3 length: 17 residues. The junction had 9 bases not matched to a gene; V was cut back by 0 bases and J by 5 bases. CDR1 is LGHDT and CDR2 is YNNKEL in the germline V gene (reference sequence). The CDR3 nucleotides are TGTGCCAGCAGCCAAGACAGGGGGCATCTTGGAGATCAGCCCCAGCATTGT. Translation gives CASSQDRGHLGDQPQHC.

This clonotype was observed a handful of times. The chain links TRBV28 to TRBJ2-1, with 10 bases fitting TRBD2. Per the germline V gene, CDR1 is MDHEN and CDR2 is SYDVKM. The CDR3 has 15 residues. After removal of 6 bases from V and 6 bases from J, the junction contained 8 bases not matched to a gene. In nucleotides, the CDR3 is TGTGCCAGCAGCCCCCAGCGGGAGGGCGGCAATGAGCAGTTCTTC. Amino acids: CASSPQREGGNEQFF.

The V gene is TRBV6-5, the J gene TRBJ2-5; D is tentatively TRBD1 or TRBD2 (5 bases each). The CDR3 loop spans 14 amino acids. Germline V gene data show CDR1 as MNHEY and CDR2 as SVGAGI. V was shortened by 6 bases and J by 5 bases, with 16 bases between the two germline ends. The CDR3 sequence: CASRRQRDFETQYF. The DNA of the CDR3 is TGTGCCAGCAGACGACAGAGGGATTTTGAGACCCAGTACTTC.

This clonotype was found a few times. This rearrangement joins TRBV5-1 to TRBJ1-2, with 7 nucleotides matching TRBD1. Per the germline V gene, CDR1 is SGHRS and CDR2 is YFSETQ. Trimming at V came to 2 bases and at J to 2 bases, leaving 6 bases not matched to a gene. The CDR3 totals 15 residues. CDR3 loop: CASSLSRDSNYGYTF. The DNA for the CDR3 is TGCGCCAGCAGCTTATCCCGGGACAGCAACTATGGCTACACCTTC.

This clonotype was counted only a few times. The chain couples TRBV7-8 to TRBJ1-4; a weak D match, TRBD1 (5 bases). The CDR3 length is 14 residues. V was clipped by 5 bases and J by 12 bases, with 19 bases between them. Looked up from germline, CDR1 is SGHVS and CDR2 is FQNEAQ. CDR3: CASSPLPWGEELFF. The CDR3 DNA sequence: TGTGCCAGCAGCCCACTTCCCTGGGGGGAGGAACTGTTTTTT.

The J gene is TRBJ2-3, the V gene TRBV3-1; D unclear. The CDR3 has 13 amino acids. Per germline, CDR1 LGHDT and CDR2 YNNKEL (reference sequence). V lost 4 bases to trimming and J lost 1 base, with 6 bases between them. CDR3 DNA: TGTGCCAGCAGCCCGATGGGCACAGATACGCAGTATTTT. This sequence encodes CASSPMGTDTQYF.

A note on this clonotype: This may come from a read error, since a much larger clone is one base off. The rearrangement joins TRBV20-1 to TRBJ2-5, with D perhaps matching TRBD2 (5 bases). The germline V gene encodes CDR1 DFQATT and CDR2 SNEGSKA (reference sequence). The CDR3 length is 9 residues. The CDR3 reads CRAVGAQYF. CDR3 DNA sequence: TGCAGGGCAGTCGGGGCCCAGTACTTC.

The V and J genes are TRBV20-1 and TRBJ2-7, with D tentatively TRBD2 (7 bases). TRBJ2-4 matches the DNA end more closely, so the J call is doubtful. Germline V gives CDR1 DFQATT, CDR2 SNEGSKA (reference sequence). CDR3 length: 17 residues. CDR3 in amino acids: CSAPVPGGLSAKNIQYF. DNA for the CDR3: TGCAGTGCTCCCGTCCCGGGGGGCCTGTCAGCCAAAAACATTCAGTACTTC.

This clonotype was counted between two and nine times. CDR3 DNA: TGTGCCAGCAACACCCTAGCGGGGGGCAATGAGCAGTTCTTC. Amino acids: CASNTLAGGNEQFF. The chain links TRBV6-6 to TRBJ2-1; 11 bases map to TRBD2. V dropped 7 bases and J dropped 6; count of bases not matched to a gene: 5. This CDR3 has 14 residues. Germline V gene lookup returns CDR1 MNHNY and CDR2 SVGAGI (reference sequence).

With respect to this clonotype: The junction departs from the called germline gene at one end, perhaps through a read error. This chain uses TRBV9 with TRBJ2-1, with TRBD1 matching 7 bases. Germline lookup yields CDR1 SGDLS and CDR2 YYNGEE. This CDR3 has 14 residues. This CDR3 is CATKQGRTYTEQFF. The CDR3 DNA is TGTGCCACTAAACAGGGGCGGACGTACACTGAGCAGTTCTTC.

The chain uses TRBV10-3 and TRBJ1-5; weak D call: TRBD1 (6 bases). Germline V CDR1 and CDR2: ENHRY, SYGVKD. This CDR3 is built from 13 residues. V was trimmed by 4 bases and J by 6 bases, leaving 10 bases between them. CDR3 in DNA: TGTGCCATCAGTGGGACAGCAGGTCAGCCCCAGCATTTT. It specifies CAISGTAGQPQHF.

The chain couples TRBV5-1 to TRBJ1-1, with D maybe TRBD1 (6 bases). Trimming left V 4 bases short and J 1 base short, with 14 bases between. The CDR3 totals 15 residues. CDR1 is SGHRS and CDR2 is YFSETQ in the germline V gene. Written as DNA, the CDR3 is TGCGCCAGCAGCGGCGTGGGACACCCGAACACTGAAGCTTTCTTT. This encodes CASSGVGHPNTEAFF. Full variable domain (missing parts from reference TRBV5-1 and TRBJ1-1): KAGVTQTPRYLIKTRGQQVTLSCSPISGHRSVSWYQQTPGQGLQFLFEYFSETQRNKGNFPGRFSGRQFSNSRSEMNVSTLELGDSALYLCASSGVGHPNTEAFFGQGTRLTVV.

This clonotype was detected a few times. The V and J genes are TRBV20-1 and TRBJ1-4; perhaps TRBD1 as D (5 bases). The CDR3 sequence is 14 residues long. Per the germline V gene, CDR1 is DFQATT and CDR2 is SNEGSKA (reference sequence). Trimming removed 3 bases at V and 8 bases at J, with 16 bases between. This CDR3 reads CSASGTQEREKLFF. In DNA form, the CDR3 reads TGCAGTGCTAGCGGGACCCAAGAACGCGAAAAACTGTTTTTT.

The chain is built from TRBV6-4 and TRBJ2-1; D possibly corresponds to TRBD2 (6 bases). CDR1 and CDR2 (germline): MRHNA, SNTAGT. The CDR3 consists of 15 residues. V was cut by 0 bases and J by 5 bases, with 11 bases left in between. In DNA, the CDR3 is TGTGCCAGCAGTGACTCCCCGGGACTGAACAATGAGCAGTTCTTC. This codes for CASSDSPGLNNEQFF.

The CDR3 sequence: CSARLGQSTDTQYF. The CDR3 nucleotides read TGCAGTGCTAGATTGGGACAGAGCACAGATACGCAGTATTTT. This chain links TRBV20-1 with TRBJ2-3; the match to TRBD1 covers 7 bases. The CDR3 runs to 14 residues. The germline V gene has CDR1 DFQATT and CDR2 SNEGSKA (reference sequence). V was clipped by 2 bases and J by 0 bases; unmatched bases: 2.

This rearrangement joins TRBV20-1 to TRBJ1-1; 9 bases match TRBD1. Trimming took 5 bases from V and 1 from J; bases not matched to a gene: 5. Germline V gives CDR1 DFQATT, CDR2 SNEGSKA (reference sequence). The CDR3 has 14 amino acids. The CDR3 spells CSAEKGQGNTEAFF. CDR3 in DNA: TGCAGTGCTGAAAAGGGACAGGGGAACACTGAAGCTTTCTTT.

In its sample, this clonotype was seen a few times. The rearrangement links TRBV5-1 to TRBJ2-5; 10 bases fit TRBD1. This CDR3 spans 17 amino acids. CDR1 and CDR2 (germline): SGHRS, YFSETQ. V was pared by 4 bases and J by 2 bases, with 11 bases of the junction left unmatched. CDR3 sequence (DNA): TGCGCCAGCAGCCAGGTCAAGACAGGGGGCTTACAAGAGACCCAGTACTTC. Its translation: CASSQVKTGGLQETQYF. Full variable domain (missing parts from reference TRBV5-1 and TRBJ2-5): KAGVTQTPRYLIKTRGQQVTLSCSPISGHRSVSWYQQTPGQGLQFLFEYFSETQRNKGNFPGRFSGRQFSNSRSEMNVSTLELGDSALYLCASSQVKTGGLQETQYFGPGTRLLVL.

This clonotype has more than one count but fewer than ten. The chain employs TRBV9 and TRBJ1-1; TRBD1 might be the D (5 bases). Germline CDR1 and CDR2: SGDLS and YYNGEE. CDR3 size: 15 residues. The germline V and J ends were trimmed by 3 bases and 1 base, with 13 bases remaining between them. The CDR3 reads CASSASGTGNTEAFF. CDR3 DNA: TGTGCCAGCAGCGCTTCCGGGACGGGGAACACTGAAGCTTTCTTT.

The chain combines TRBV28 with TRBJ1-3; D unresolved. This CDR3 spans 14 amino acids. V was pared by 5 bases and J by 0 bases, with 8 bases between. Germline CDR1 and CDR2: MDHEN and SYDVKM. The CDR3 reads CASSVPSSGNTIYF. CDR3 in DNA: TGTGCCAGCAGTGTGCCCAGCTCTGGAAACACCATATATTTT. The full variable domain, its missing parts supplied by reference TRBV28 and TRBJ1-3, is DVKVTQSSRYLVKRTGEKVFLECVQDMDHENMFWYRQDPGLGLRLIYFSYDVKMKEKGDIPEGYSVSREKKERFSLILESASTNQTSMYLCASSVPSSGNTIYFGEGSWLTVV.

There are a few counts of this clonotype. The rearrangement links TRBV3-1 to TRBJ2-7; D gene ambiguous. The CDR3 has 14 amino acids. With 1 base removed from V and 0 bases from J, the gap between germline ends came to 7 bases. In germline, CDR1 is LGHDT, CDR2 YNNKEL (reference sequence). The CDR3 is CASSQGSPSYEQYF. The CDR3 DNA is TGTGCCAGCAGCCAAGGAAGCCCCTCCTACGAGCAGTACTTC.

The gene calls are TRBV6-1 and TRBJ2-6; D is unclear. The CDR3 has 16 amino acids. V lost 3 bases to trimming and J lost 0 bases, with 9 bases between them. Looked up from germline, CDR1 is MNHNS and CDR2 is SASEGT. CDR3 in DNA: TGTGCCAGCAGTGACAGCTCCTTCTCTGGGGCCAACGTCCTGACTTTC. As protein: CASSDSSFSGANVLTF.

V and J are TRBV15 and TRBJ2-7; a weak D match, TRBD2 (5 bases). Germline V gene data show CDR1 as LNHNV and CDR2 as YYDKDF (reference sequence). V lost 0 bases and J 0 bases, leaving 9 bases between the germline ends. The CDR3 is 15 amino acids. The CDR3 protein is CATSRDPGYSYEQYF. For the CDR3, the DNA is TGTGCCACCAGCAGAGATCCGGGGTACTCCTACGAGCAGTACTTC.

This chain's CDR3 is CASRGSGGVPDTQYF. The DNA for the CDR3 is TGTGCCAGCAGAGGTAGCGGAGGGGTCCCAGATACGCAGTATTTT. The J gene is TRBJ2-3, the V gene TRBV6-6; D is possibly TRBD2 (6 bases). The germline V gene encodes CDR1 MNHNY and CDR2 SVGAGI (reference sequence). Trimming cost V 6 bases and J 4 bases, with 17 bases left between them. This CDR3 region has 15 residues.

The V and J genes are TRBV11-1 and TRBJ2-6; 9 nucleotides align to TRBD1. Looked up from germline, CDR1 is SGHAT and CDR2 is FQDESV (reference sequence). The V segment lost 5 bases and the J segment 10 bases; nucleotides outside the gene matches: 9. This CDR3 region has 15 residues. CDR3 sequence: CASSLPGQGINVLTF. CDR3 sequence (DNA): TGTGCCAGCAGCCTTCCGGGACAGGGAATAAACGTCCTGACTTTC.

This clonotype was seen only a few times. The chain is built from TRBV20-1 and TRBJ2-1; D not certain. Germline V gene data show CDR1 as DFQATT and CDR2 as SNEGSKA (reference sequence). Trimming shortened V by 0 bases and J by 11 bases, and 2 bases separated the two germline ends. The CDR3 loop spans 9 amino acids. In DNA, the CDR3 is TGCAGTGCTAGAGACCAGCAGTTCTTC. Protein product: CSARDQQFF.